Listed below are T cell receptor beta chains from one sample, sequenced in a study of T cells in localized non-small cell lung cancer. Here immunoSEQ multiplex PCR was the method, and the copy in TCRdb shows in-frame clones only, minus some. The repertoire holds tens of thousands of clones, with roughly 87% as singletons. The sample was peripheral blood, taken before any cancer treatment. The receptors were sampled from a woman aged 40-69 years with stage I lung adenocarcinoma. The CDR3 runs from the conserved cysteine through the conserved F or W. Fields, in order: clone size, D gene, J gene, CDR3 length, V gene, CDR3 protein, CDR3 DNA. D genes are given only for firm matches. The size entry is marked missing in some rows and otherwise reads once, few, many or a size class.

clone_size: once; d_call: TRBD2; j_call: TRBJ2-1; cdr3_length: 15; v_call: TRBV7-2; cdr3_aa: CASSPQSGRGDEQFF; cdr3_nt: TGTGCCAGCAGCCCCCAAAGCGGGAGGGGCGATGAGCAGTTCTTC
clone_size: .; d_call: .; j_call: TRBJ1-2; cdr3_length: 12; v_call: TRBV12-5; cdr3_aa: CASGLPPGGYTF; cdr3_nt: TGTGCTAGTGGTTTGCCTCCAGGGGGCTACACCTTC
clone_size: .; d_call: .; j_call: TRBJ2-1; cdr3_length: 12; v_call: TRBV5-4; cdr3_aa: CASSLVENEQFF; cdr3_nt: TGTGCCAGCAGCTTGGTAGAAAATGAGCAGTTCTTC
clone_size: .; d_call: .; j_call: TRBJ1-3; cdr3_length: 14; v_call: TRBV6-5; cdr3_aa: CASSLSYSGNTIYF; cdr3_nt: TGTGCCAGCAGTCTCAGCTACTCTGGAAACACCATATATTTT
clone_size: once; d_call: TRBD1; j_call: TRBJ2-5; cdr3_length: 18; v_call: TRBV5-5; cdr3_aa: CASSYGQGGNSRWETQYF; cdr3_nt: TGTGCCAGCAGCTATGGACAGGGTGGTAACTCACGTTGGGAGACCCAGTACTTC
clone_size: .; d_call: TRBD2; j_call: TRBJ2-7; cdr3_length: 15; v_call: TRBV19; cdr3_aa: CASSMLAGDRYEQYF; cdr3_nt: TGTGCCAGTAGTATGCTAGCGGGGGACCGCTACGAGCAGTACTTC
clone_size: .; d_call: .; j_call: TRBJ2-5; cdr3_length: 15; v_call: TRBV5-6; cdr3_aa: CASRPLTGLLETQYF; cdr3_nt: TGTGCCAGCAGACCCTTAACAGGGCTGCTTGAGACCCAGTACTTC
clone_size: .; d_call: .; j_call: TRBJ1-2; cdr3_length: 12; v_call: TRBV6-6; cdr3_aa: CASSYSRGGYTF; cdr3_nt: TGTGCCAGCAGTTACTCAAGGGGTGGCTACACCTTC
clone_size: .; d_call: TRBD2; j_call: TRBJ2-7; cdr3_length: 16; v_call: TRBV13; cdr3_aa: CASSLRGLAGNYEQYF; cdr3_nt: TGTGCCAGCAGCTTAAGGGGACTAGCGGGGAACTACGAGCAGTACTTC
clone_size: .; d_call: TRBD2; j_call: TRBJ2-3; cdr3_length: 16; v_call: TRBV7-8; cdr3_aa: CASSPMTIAGADTQYF; cdr3_nt: TGTGCCAGCAGCCCCATGACAATAGCGGGAGCAGATACGCAGTATTTT
clone_size: .; d_call: .; j_call: TRBJ1-6; cdr3_length: 16; v_call: TRBV10-2; cdr3_aa: CASSPNGRDLNSPLHF; cdr3_nt: TGCGCCAGCAGTCCCAACGGCCGGGACCTTAATTCACCCCTCCACTTT
clone_size: once; d_call: .; j_call: TRBJ1-1; cdr3_length: 13; v_call: TRBV27; cdr3_aa: CASSHAGDTEAFF; cdr3_nt: TGTGCCAGCAGCCATGCAGGGGACACTGAAGCTTTCTTT
clone_size: .; d_call: TRBD2; j_call: TRBJ2-1; cdr3_length: 16; v_call: TRBV18; cdr3_aa: CASSRAIAGGRNEQFF; cdr3_nt: TGTGCCAGCTCCCGCGCAATTGCGGGAGGTCGAAATGAGCAGTTCTTC
clone_size: once; d_call: .; j_call: TRBJ2-1; cdr3_length: 15; v_call: TRBV15; cdr3_aa: CATSWGVRALNEQFF; cdr3_nt: TGTGCCACCAGCTGGGGGGTTAGGGCCCTCAATGAGCAGTTCTTC
clone_size: .; d_call: TRBD1; j_call: TRBJ1-1; cdr3_length: 17; v_call: TRBV25-1; cdr3_aa: CASSESGTGGLDTEAFF; cdr3_nt: TGTGCCAGCAGTGAATCCGGGACAGGGGGTTTGGACACTGAAGCTTTCTTT
clone_size: .; d_call: .; j_call: TRBJ1-3; cdr3_length: 17; v_call: TRBV4-2; cdr3_aa: CASSRRDGSSGGNTIYF; cdr3_nt: TGTGCCAGCAGCCGCCGGGACGGGAGCTCAGGTGGAAACACCATATATTTT
clone_size: few; d_call: TRBD1; j_call: TRBJ1-4; cdr3_length: 15; v_call: TRBV7-9; cdr3_aa: CASSLGTGRNEKLFF; cdr3_nt: TGTGCCAGCAGCTTAGGGACAGGGCGTAATGAAAAACTGTTTTTT
clone_size: .; d_call: TRBD2; j_call: TRBJ2-7; cdr3_length: 14; v_call: TRBV27; cdr3_aa: CASRGTSGHYEQYF; cdr3_nt: TGTGCCAGCAGAGGGACTAGCGGCCACTACGAGCAGTACTTC
clone_size: .; d_call: .; j_call: TRBJ1-5; cdr3_length: 15; v_call: TRBV28; cdr3_aa: CASSFPAAGNQPQHF; cdr3_nt: TGTGCCAGCAGTTTTCCGGCAGCAGGCAATCAGCCCCAGCATTTT
clone_size: .; d_call: .; j_call: TRBJ2-7; cdr3_length: 15; v_call: TRBV18; cdr3_aa: CASSPALTGDYEQYF; cdr3_nt: TGTGCCAGCTCACCAGCACTCACCGGGGACTACGAGCAGTACTTC
clone_size: .; d_call: .; j_call: TRBJ1-6; cdr3_length: 13; v_call: TRBV19; cdr3_aa: CASSSGADSPLHF; cdr3_nt: TGTGCCAGTAGTTCAGGGGCCGATTCACCCCTCCACTTT
clone_size: few; d_call: .; j_call: TRBJ1-2; cdr3_length: 12; v_call: TRBV6-5; cdr3_aa: CASRQTGYGYTF; cdr3_nt: TGTGCCAGCAGGCAGACAGGCTATGGCTACACCTTC
clone_size: .; d_call: .; j_call: TRBJ1-2; cdr3_length: 16; v_call: TRBV7-2; cdr3_aa: CASSLDTNLPVYGYTF; cdr3_nt: TGTGCCAGCAGCTTGGACACGAACTTACCCGTCTATGGCTACACCTTC
clone_size: .; d_call: .; j_call: TRBJ1-5; cdr3_length: 16; v_call: TRBV2; cdr3_aa: CASSGLLRRNHQPQHF; cdr3_nt: TGTGCCAGCAGTGGCCTATTACGGAGAAACCATCAGCCCCAGCATTTT
clone_size: .; d_call: .; j_call: TRBJ1-1; cdr3_length: 14; v_call: TRBV5-6; cdr3_aa: CASSRGRMNTEAFF; cdr3_nt: TGTGCCAGCAGCAGGGGACGGATGAACACTGAAGCTTTCTTT
clone_size: .; d_call: .; j_call: TRBJ1-1; cdr3_length: 13; v_call: TRBV30; cdr3_aa: CAWNRGQDTEAFF; cdr3_nt: TGTGCCTGGAATCGGGGACAAGACACTGAAGCTTTCTTT
clone_size: .; d_call: .; j_call: TRBJ1-3; cdr3_length: 14; v_call: TRBV14; cdr3_aa: CASRPQGTGNTIYF; cdr3_nt: TGTGCCAGCAGACCGCAGGGGACTGGAAACACCATATATTTT
clone_size: .; d_call: .; j_call: TRBJ2-7; cdr3_length: 15; v_call: TRBV30; cdr3_aa: CAWSVDRLNSYEQYF; cdr3_nt: TGTGCCTGGAGTGTAGATAGGCTAAATTCCTACGAGCAGTACTTC
clone_size: .; d_call: .; j_call: TRBJ2-3; cdr3_length: 15; v_call: TRBV18; cdr3_aa: CASSPEALYTDTQYF; cdr3_nt: TGTGCCAGCTCACCAGAGGCTCTTTACACAGATACGCAGTATTTT
clone_size: .; d_call: .; j_call: TRBJ1-4; cdr3_length: 15; v_call: TRBV4-3; cdr3_aa: CASSQGRGGGEKLFF; cdr3_nt: TGCGCCAGCAGCCAAGGGAGGGGGGGAGGCGAAAAACTGTTTTTT
clone_size: .; d_call: .; j_call: TRBJ1-2; cdr3_length: 12; v_call: TRBV9; cdr3_aa: CASSLRGYGYTF; cdr3_nt: TGTGCCAGCAGCCTACGTGGGTATGGCTACACCTTC
clone_size: .; d_call: .; j_call: TRBJ1-4; cdr3_length: 13; v_call: TRBV19; cdr3_aa: CASSPDRRGKLFF; cdr3_nt: TGTGCCAGTAGTCCGGACCGGCGAGGAAAACTGTTTTTT
clone_size: few; d_call: TRBD1; j_call: TRBJ1-1; cdr3_length: 14; v_call: TRBV5-1; cdr3_aa: CASSLGDRDTEAFF; cdr3_nt: TGCGCCAGCAGCTTGGGGGACAGGGACACTGAAGCTTTCTTT
clone_size: .; d_call: .; j_call: TRBJ1-2; cdr3_length: 18; v_call: TRBV11-3; cdr3_aa: CASSLGVYGAPSHYGYTF; cdr3_nt: TGTGCCAGCAGCTTAGGCGTCTACGGGGCCCCCTCACACTATGGCTACACCTTC
clone_size: .; d_call: .; j_call: TRBJ1-1; cdr3_length: 13; v_call: TRBV6-5; cdr3_aa: CASSYRGGTEAFF; cdr3_nt: TGTGCCAGCAGTTACAGGGGGGGCACTGAAGCTTTCTTT
clone_size: .; d_call: .; j_call: TRBJ1-5; cdr3_length: 11; v_call: TRBV19; cdr3_aa: CASRRQGPQHF; cdr3_nt: TGTGCCAGTAGACGTCAGGGGCCCCAGCATTTT
clone_size: .; d_call: .; j_call: TRBJ1-1; cdr3_length: 13; v_call: TRBV11-2; cdr3_aa: CASRADLNTEAFF; cdr3_nt: TGTGCCAGCCGTGCAGACTTGAACACTGAAGCTTTCTTT
clone_size: .; d_call: .; j_call: TRBJ2-3; cdr3_length: 14; v_call: TRBV5-1; cdr3_aa: CASSSALGTDTQYF; cdr3_nt: TGCGCCAGCAGCTCCGCCTTGGGCACGGATACGCAGTATTTT
clone_size: .; d_call: .; j_call: TRBJ2-1; cdr3_length: 11; v_call: TRBV6-1; cdr3_aa: CASSYGSERFF; cdr3_nt: TGTGCCAGCAGTTACGGGTCTGAGCGGTTCTTC
clone_size: once; d_call: TRBD1; j_call: TRBJ1-3; cdr3_length: 14; v_call: TRBV19; cdr3_aa: CASSPTGAGNTIYF; cdr3_nt: TGTGCCAGTAGTCCAACAGGGGCCGGAAACACCATATATTTT
clone_size: few; d_call: .; j_call: TRBJ2-1; cdr3_length: 15; v_call: TRBV6-5; cdr3_aa: CASLGRGVGYNEQFF; cdr3_nt: TGTGCCAGCTTAGGTAGAGGGGTGGGCTACAATGAGCAGTTCTTC
clone_size: .; d_call: .; j_call: TRBJ2-5; cdr3_length: 13; v_call: TRBV28; cdr3_aa: CASSPSWGETQYF; cdr3_nt: TGTGCCAGCAGTCCTAGCTGGGGAGAGACCCAGTACTTC